A selection of T cell receptor beta chains follows, all from one sample in a study of T-cell reconstitution after alpha-beta-depleted transplantation in children. TCRdb ran MiXCR on the PCR reads and lists one entry per CDR3 protein. The sample contains hundreds of thousands of distinct CDR3 sequences, 23% of which appear only once. The sequenced sample was PBMCs, mostly from graft donor cells, obtained 360 days after TCRalphabeta/CD19-depleted stem cell transplant. These receptors all come from a boy younger than two who had a stem cell transplant for acute myeloid leukemia, so the T cells may come from the graft donor. Both conserved end residues are part of each CDR3. Fields, in order: V gene, J gene, CDR3 length, D gene, clone size, CDR3 protein, CDR3 DNA. The D gene is left open where the match is weak. A row's size may be missing; if present it is once, few, many or a size class.

TRBV12-5	TRBJ2-7	15	TRBD1	NA	CASGPTDRGLNEQYF	TGTGCTAGTGGCCCCACTGACAGGGGGCTGAACGAGCAGTACTTC
TRBV19	TRBJ2-1	16	TRBD2	NA	CASSIGLAGGQNEQFF	TGTGCCAGTAGTATAGGACTAGCGGGGGGGCAGAATGAGCAGTTCTTC
TRBV7-3	TRBJ1-1	14	TRBD1	many	CASSPGTGEAGTFF	TGTGCCAGCAGCCCCGGGACAGGGGAGGCTGGGACTTTCTTT
TRBV24-1	TRBJ2-5	16	TRBD1	NA	CATSDLGLGQQETQYF	TGTGCCACCAGTGATTTGGGATTGGGACAGCAAGAGACCCAGTACTTC
TRBV20-1	TRBJ2-1	14	TRBD2	many	CSARDLAEHNEQFF	TGCAGTGCTAGAGATCTAGCGGAGCACAATGAGCAGTTCTTC
TRBV12-3/TRBV12-4	TRBJ2-7	15	NA	many	CASSRGPLSSYEQYF	TGTGCCAGCAGCCGCGGTCCCCTTAGCTCCTACGAGCAGTACTTC
TRBV20-1	TRBJ2-2	14	NA	few	CSARALKDTGELFF	TGCAGTGCGCGGGCCCTTAAAGACACCGGGGAGCTGTTTTTT
TRBV7-9	TRBJ2-5	14	TRBD1	many	CASSSGQNQETQYF	TGTGCCAGCAGCTCGGGACAGAACCAAGAGACCCAGTACTTC
TRBV5-1	TRBJ2-1	16	NA	NA	CASSLWGVSSYNEQFF	TGCGCCAGCAGCTTGTGGGGAGTGAGCTCCTACAATGAGCAGTTCTTC
TRBV6-4	TRBJ2-1	15	NA	NA	CASSPRASTYNEQFF	TGTGCCAGCAGTCCAAGGGCATCCACCTACAATGAGCAGTTCTTC
TRBV12-3/TRBV12-4	TRBJ2-1	14	NA	few	CASSFFGTYNEQFF	TGTGCCAGCAGTTTCTTCGGGACCTACAATGAGCAGTTCTTC
TRBV6-2/TRBV6-3	TRBJ2-5	14	NA	NA	CATSALGQQETQYF	TGTGCCACCTCCGCCTTAGGGCAGCAAGAGACCCAGTACTTC